This entry features one TCR beta chain sequence. The entry originates in a study of OX40 agonist ivuxolimab in advanced cancers. The repertoire was sequenced with immunoSEQ multiplex PCR; TCRdb's copy has only in-frame clones and lacks some. The data contain approximately 89,000 clones, 87% of them singletons. This sample comprised CD4+ or CD8+ T cells sorted from blood, obtained in a trial of the OX40 agonist ivuxolimab. The sequence was collected from an adult with an advanced solid tumor such as melanoma, head and neck, liver or kidney cancer.

The CDR3 loop is CATSRANRGKGVNEQFF. The CDR3 DNA sequence: TGTGCCACCAGCAGAGCGAACCGGGGCAAAGGGGTCAATGAGCAGTTCTTC. This rearrangement joins TRBV15 to TRBJ2-1; D assignment may be TRBD1 or TRBD2 (5 bases each). The CDR3 sequence is 17 residues long. CDR1 and CDR2 from the germline V gene are LNHNV and YYDKDF (reference sequence). Trimming removed 1 base at V and 6 bases at J, with 19 bases between.